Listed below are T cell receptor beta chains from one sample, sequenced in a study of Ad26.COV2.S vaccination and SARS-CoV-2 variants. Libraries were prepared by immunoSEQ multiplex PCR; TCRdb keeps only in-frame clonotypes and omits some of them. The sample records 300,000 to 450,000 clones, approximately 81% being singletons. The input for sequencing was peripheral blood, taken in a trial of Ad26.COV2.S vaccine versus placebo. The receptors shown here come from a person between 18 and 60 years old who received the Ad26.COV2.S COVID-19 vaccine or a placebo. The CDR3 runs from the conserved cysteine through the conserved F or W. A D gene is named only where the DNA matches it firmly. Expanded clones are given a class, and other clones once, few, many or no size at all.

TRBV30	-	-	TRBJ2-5	CAWRELYQETQYF	TGTGCCTGGAGAGAGCTGTACCAAGAGACCCAGTACTTC
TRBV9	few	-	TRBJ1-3	CASSVGGANSGNTIYF	TGTGCCAGCAGCGTAGGGGGGGCGAACTCTGGAAACACCATATATTTT
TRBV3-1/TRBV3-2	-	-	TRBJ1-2	CASSQGQDYGYTF	TGTGCCAGCAGCCAAGGACAGGACTATGGCTACACCTTC
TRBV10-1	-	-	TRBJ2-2	CPSAEGPNTGELFF	TGCCCCTCCGCAGAAGGTCCGAACACCGGGGAGCTGTTTTTT
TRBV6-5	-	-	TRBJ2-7	CASTRTPNSYEQYF	TGTGCCAGCACTAGGACACCAAACTCCTACGAGCAGTACTTC
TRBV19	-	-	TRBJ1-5	CASRNPRTGISNQPQHF	TGTGCCAGTAGAAACCCCCGGACGGGTATTAGCAATCAGCCCCAGCATTTT
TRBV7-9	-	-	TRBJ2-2	CASSLLQPANTGELFF	TGTGCCAGCAGCCTTCTACAGCCCGCGAACACCGGGGAGCTGTTTTTT
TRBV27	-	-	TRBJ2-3	CASHLTGSTDTQYF	TGTGCCAGCCACCTCACAGGGAGCACAGATACGCAGTATTTT
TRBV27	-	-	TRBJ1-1	CASSSFRMNTEAFF	TGTGCCAGCAGTTCCTTCCGCATGAACACTGAAGCTTTCTTT
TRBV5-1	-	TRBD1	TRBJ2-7	CASRSGTGRNTGYEQYF	TGCGCCAGCAGGTCGGGGACAGGACGAAACACAGGCTACGAGCAGTACTTC
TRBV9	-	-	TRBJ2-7	CASSYLPGQSYEQYF	TGTGCCAGCAGTTACCTCCCCGGACAATCCTACGAGCAGTACTTC
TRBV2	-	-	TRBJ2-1	CASSEAGRGTQFF	TGTGCCAGCAGTGAAGCTGGTCGGGGGACGCAGTTCTTC
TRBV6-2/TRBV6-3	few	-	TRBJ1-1	CASSLRGATEAFF	TGTGCCAGCAGTTTGCGGGGGGCCACTGAAGCTTTCTTT
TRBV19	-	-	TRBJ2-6	CASSKVAYNSGANVLTF	TGTGCCAGTAGTAAGGTCGCTTACAACTCTGGGGCCAACGTCCTGACTTTC
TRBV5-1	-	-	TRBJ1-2	CASSFGADVGGYTF	TGCGCCAGCAGCTTCGGAGCGGACGTGGGTGGCTACACCTTC
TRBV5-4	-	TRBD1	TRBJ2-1	CASSFFTLGTGTNEQFF	TGTGCCAGCAGCTTTTTTACGCTAGGGACAGGAACCAATGAGCAGTTCTTC
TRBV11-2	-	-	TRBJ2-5	CASSLTGQGGQETQYF	TGTGCCAGCAGCTTAACAGGACAGGGAGGGCAAGAGACCCAGTACTTC
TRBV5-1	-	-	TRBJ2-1	CASGGVLGSYNEQFF	TGCGCCAGCGGGGGTGTTCTTGGCTCCTACAATGAGCAGTTCTTC
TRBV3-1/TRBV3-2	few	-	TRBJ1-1	CASSQEPETEAFF	TGTGCCAGCAGCCAAGAACCTGAGACTGAAGCTTTCTTT
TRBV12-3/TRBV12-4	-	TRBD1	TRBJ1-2	CASSAPGGHGYTF	TGTGCCAGCAGTGCCCCAGGGGGTCATGGCTACACCTTC
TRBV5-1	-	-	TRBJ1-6	CASSFGSLDNSPLHF	TGCGCCAGCAGCTTTGGCAGCCTAGATAATTCACCCCTCCACTTT
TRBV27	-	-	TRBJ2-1	CASRESSYNEQFF	TGTGCCAGCAGAGAAAGCTCCTACAATGAGCAGTTCTTC
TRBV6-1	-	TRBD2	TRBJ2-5	CASSDSGRGQETQYF	TGTGCCAGCAGTGATAGCGGGAGGGGACAAGAGACCCAGTACTTC
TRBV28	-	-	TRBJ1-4	CASSDWGGLFF	TGTGCCAGCAGTGACTGGGGAGGACTGTTTTTT
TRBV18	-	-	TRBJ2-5	CASSPRGPGETQYF	TGTGCCAGCTCACCGAGGGGTCCGGGAGAGACCCAGTACTTC
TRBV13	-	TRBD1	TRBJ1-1	CASSSHPTGVEAFF	TGTGCCAGCAGCTCCCACCCGACAGGGGTTGAAGCTTTCTTT
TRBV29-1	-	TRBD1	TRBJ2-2	CSVGGTGGVGELFF	TGCAGCGTTGGCGGGACAGGGGGAGTTGGGGAGCTGTTTTTT
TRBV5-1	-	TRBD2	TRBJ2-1	CASSLASGRAGDEQFF	TGCGCCAGCAGCTTGGCTAGCGGGAGGGCCGGGGATGAGCAGTTCTTC
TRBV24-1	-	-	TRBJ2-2	CATSDGRRELFF	TGTGCCACCAGTGATGGCCGGCGGGAGCTGTTTTTT
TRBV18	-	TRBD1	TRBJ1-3	CASSEGTGSGNTIYF	TGTGCCAGCTCAGAAGGGACAGGCTCCGGAAACACCATATATTTT
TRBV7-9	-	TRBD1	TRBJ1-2	CASSLGLRTGEAYGYTF	TGTGCCAGCAGCTTAGGATTGCGGACAGGAGAGGCCTATGGCTACACCTTC
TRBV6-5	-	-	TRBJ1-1	CASSPPDRPNTEAFF	TGTGCCAGCAGTCCCCCGGACAGACCGAACACTGAAGCTTTCTTT
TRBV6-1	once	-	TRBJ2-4	CASSESGNIQYF	TGTGCCAGCAGTGAATCGGGGAACATTCAGTACTTC
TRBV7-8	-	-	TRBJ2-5	CASSLARALYQETQYF	TGTGCCAGCAGCTTAGCGCGGGCTTTGTACCAAGAGACCCAGTACTTC
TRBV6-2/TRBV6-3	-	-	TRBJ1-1	CASSRDTEAFF	TGTGCCAGCAGCAGGGATACTGAAGCTTTCTTT
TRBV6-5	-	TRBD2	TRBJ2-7	CATARGGDTVQYF	TGTGCCACCGCACGGGGGGGGGATACAGTGCAGTACTTC
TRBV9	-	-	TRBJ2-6	CASSVGQAGSGANVLTF	TGTGCCAGCAGCGTTGGGCAGGCCGGCTCTGGGGCCAACGTCCTGACTTTC
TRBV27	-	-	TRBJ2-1	CASSLITAYNEQFF	TGTGCCAGCAGTTTGATTACAGCCTACAATGAGCAGTTCTTC
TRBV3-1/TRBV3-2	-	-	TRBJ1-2	CASSQDRAYGYTF	TGTGCCAGCAGCCAAGATAGGGCGTATGGCTACACCTTC
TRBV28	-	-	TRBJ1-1	CASSFSGAQNTEAFF	TGTGCCAGCAGTTTTTCGGGGGCGCAAAACACTGAAGCTTTCTTT
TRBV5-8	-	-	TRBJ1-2	CASSLAGSRNYGYTF	TGTGCCAGCAGCTTGGCCGGATCGCGGAACTATGGCTACACCTTC
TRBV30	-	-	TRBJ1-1	CAWSPGFTEAFF	TGTGCCTGGAGTCCAGGGTTTACTGAAGCTTTCTTT
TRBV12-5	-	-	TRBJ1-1	CASGLYQGPRTEAFF	TGTGCTAGTGGTTTGTACCAGGGCCCGCGGACTGAAGCTTTCTTT
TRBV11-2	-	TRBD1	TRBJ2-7	CASSLSGTGGYEQYF	TGTGCCAGCAGCCTCTCCGGGACAGGGGGCTACGAGCAGTACTTC
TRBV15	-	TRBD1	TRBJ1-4	CATRGQTSTNEKLFF	TGTGCCACCAGGGGACAGACTTCAACTAATGAAAAACTGTTTTTT
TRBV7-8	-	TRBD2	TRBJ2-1	CASSGRELATHNNEQFF	TGTGCCAGCAGCGGGCGGGAACTAGCGACCCATAACAATGAGCAGTTCTTC
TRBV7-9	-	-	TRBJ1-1	CASSFEGIPQSAFF	TGTGCCAGCAGCTTTGAGGGGATCCCCCAATCGGCTTTCTTT
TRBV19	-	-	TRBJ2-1	CASRLRGTPYNEQFF	TGTGCCAGTAGATTGCGCGGGACTCCCTACAATGAGCAGTTCTTC
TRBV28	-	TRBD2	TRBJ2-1	CASSPSGRANVGEQFF	TGTGCCAGCAGTCCTAGCGGGAGGGCCAACGTCGGTGAGCAGTTCTTC
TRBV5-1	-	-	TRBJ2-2	CASSLEVNTGELFF	TGCGCCAGCAGCTTGGAGGTCAACACCGGGGAGCTGTTTTTT
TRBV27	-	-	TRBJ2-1	CASRIDSHNEQFF	TGTGCCAGCAGAATTGACTCCCACAATGAGCAGTTCTTC
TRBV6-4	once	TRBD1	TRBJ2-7	CASSLPGQGAYEQYF	TGTGCCAGCAGTCTTCCGGGACAGGGAGCCTACGAGCAGTACTTC
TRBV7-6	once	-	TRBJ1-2	CASSLGRGNYGYTF	TGTGCCAGCAGCTTGGGCAGGGGAAACTATGGCTACACCTTC
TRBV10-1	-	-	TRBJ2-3	CASSGGLDTQYF	TGCGCCAGCAGTGGGGGGCTAGATACGCAGTATTTT
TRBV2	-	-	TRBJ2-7	CASSEAVGYEQYF	TGTGCCAGCAGTGAAGCAGTCGGTTACGAGCAGTACTTC
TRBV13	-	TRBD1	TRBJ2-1	CASSSRQGAYNEQFF	TGTGCCAGCAGCTCAAGACAGGGGGCCTACAATGAGCAGTTCTTC
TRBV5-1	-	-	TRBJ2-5	CASSLKETQYF	TGCGCCAGCAGCTTGAAGGAGACCCAGTACTTC